These 18 T cell receptor beta chains were sequenced from one sample in a study of T cells after yellow fever vaccination. TCRdb reprocessed the 5' RACE reads with MiXCR, giving one entry per CDR3 protein. The sample lists some 350,000 distinct CDR3 sequences, roughly 3.9% occurring once. Sequenced here: PBMCs, sampled 5 days after the yellow fever booster vaccination. All receptors derive from a man aged 18-30 years who received the YFV17D yellow fever vaccine.

This clonotype was detected many times. The genes are TRBV5-1 and TRBJ1-4; D is perhaps TRBD1 (6 bases). Deletions cut 4 bases from V and 0 bases from J, with 28 bases between. Per the germline V gene, CDR1 is SGHRS and CDR2 is YFSETQ. CDR3 length: 21 residues. The CDR3 coding sequence is TGCGCCAGCAGCCCCGGGCGGAGGGGGGCCCTAGCCAACGCAACTAATGAAAAACTGTTTTTT. Translating gives CASSPGRRGALANATNEKLFF.

In its sample, this clonotype was seen a few times. In DNA form, the CDR3 reads TGTGCCGGGACTAGCGGGAGCACAGATACGCAGTATTTT. It encodes CAGTSGSTDTQYF. This chain uses TRBV7-9 with TRBJ2-3; 12 bases are shared with TRBD2. Germline V CDR1 and CDR2: SEHNR, FQNEAQ (reference sequence). V trimming: 11 bases; J trimming: 0 bases; junction bases outside the gene matches: 0. This CDR3 comprises 13 residues.

This clonotype was seen a handful of times. The V and J genes are TRBV6-6 and TRBJ2-7; 9 nucleotides line up with TRBD2. CDR3 length equals 15 residues. Germline V gene sequence: CDR1 MNHNY, CDR2 SVGAGI (reference sequence). The V segment lost 2 bases and the J segment 2 bases; nucleotides outside the gene matches: 4. DNA for the CDR3: TGTGCCAGCAGTTACATTCAGCGGGGGGCCTACGAGCAGTACTTC. It translates to CASSYIQRGAYEQYF.

This clonotype was detected only a few times. CDR3 in DNA: TGCGCCAGCAGCCACCCCTCGGGGGGTACCACTGAAGCTTTCTTT. Its protein product is CASSHPSGGTTEAFF. The rearrangement links TRBV4-1 to TRBJ1-1; possible D gene TRBD1, 5 bases. V lost 3 bases to trimming and J lost 4 bases, with 15 bases between them. The CDR3 is made up of 15 amino acids. Germline-derived CDR1 and CDR2 are MGHRA and YSYEKL.

This clonotype was picked up many times. The CDR3 nucleotides are TGTGCCAGCAGTTTAGGGACCCAGTACTTC. It encodes CASSLGTQYF. This sequence joins TRBV12-3 or TRBV12-4 and TRBJ2-5; D is unclear. Trimming removed 1 base at V and 7 bases at J, with 1 base between. This CDR3 has 10 residues.

This clonotype has ten or more counts. The chain is built from TRBV4-1 and TRBJ1-1; tentatively, D is TRBD1 (5 bases). CDR3 length equals 16 residues. CDR1 is MGHRA and CDR2 is YSYEKL in the germline V gene. The V and J ends lost 6 bases and 1 base respectively, with 18 bases between them. The CDR3 region is CASRKTVFGANTEAFF. In DNA, the CDR3 is TGCGCCAGCAGGAAGACAGTCTTCGGTGCGAACACTGAAGCTTTCTTT.

This clonotype was picked up many times. This chain joins TRBV27 and TRBJ2-5, with D tentatively TRBD2 (6 bases). V gave up 6 bases and J gave up 4 bases, with 18 bases separating them. Germline V gives CDR1 MNHEY, CDR2 SMNVEV (reference sequence). The CDR3 has 15 amino acids. The chain's CDR3 is CASRKATSITETQYF. CDR3 DNA: TGTGCCAGCAGGAAGGCCACTAGCATCACAGAGACCCAGTACTTC.

The gene calls are TRBV4-2 and TRBJ1-4; D is undetermined. The V gene's germline CDR1 is LGHNA and CDR2 YNFKEQ. V lost 2 bases and J lost 8, with 6 bases in between. The CDR3 is 12 amino acids. The CDR3 sequence: CASSQFGEKLFF. CDR3 coding DNA: TGTGCCAGCAGCCAATTTGGAGAAAAACTGTTTTTT.

The V and J genes are TRBV29-1 and TRBJ2-7; D ambiguous. Trimming pared 8 bases from V and 3 bases from J, leaving 17 bases between. The CDR3 sequence is 13 residues long. Germline CDR1 is SQVTM and CDR2 is ANQGSEA. The chain's CDR3 is CSPTGKSGYEQYV. The CDR3 DNA reads TGCAGCCCCACGGGCAAATCGGGCTACGAGCAGTACGTC.

Ten or more counts support this clonotype. This CDR3 is CASSLVGNYEQYF. CDR3 nucleotide sequence: TGCGCCAGCAGCTTGGTGGGGAACTACGAGCAGTACTTC. The rearrangement uses TRBV5-1 and TRBJ2-7; D not resolved. V lost 0 bases, J lost 3 bases, and 7 bases lay in between. Germline values: CDR1 SGHRS, CDR2 YFSETQ. This CDR3 has 13 amino acids.

Only a few counts were recorded for this clonotype. The rearrangement links TRBV6-5 to TRBJ1-1, with D possibly matching TRBD1 (5 bases). Trimming removed 0 bases at V and 0 bases at J, with 8 bases between. CDR1 and CDR2 (germline): MNHEY, SVGAGI. This CDR3 spans 15 amino acids. CDR3: CASSYSIQVNTEAFF. As DNA, the CDR3 is TGTGCCAGCAGTTACTCGATACAGGTGAACACTGAAGCTTTCTTT.

The chain has TRBV12-3 or TRBV12-4 and TRBJ2-2; the D is unclear. The CDR3 runs 13 residues. The V and J ends lost 5 bases and 6 bases respectively, with 10 bases between them. The CDR3 region is CASSKQRAGELFF. CDR3 coding DNA: TGTGCCAGCAGTAAACAAAGGGCCGGGGAGCTGTTTTTT.

In this sample, this clonotype turned up a few times. The genes are TRBV27 and TRBJ2-5; TRBD2 matches 8 bases. This CDR3 is 17 amino acids long. Per germline, CDR1 MNHEY and CDR2 SMNVEV (reference sequence). J gave up 3 bases and V 4 bases, and 13 bases lay outside the gene matches. The CDR3 DNA reads TGTGCCAGCAGTTGGCTGGAAGTTAGCGGGATTAAAGAGACCCAGTACTTC. Amino acid sequence: CASSWLEVSGIKETQYF.

This clonotype turned up a few times. The gene calls are TRBV7-9 and TRBJ1-2; D is unresolved. Germline V gene lookup returns CDR1 SEHNR and CDR2 FQNEAQ (reference sequence). V lost 4 bases to trimming and J lost 1 base, with 10 bases between them. This CDR3 spans 14 amino acids. CDR3 nucleotides: TGTGCCAGCAGCTCTGTACCAAATAACTATGGCTACACCTTC. This gives the protein CASSSVPNNYGYTF.

This clonotype was observed many times. The J gene is TRBJ2-7, the V gene TRBV2, with D uncertain. Trimming pared 10 bases from V and 0 bases from J, leaving 13 bases between. CDR3 size: 13 residues. Germline assignment: CDR1 SNHLY and CDR2 FYNNEI. CDR3 nucleotide sequence: TGTGCCACTACCCTGACTGACTCCTACGAGCAGTACTTC. Its translation is CATTLTDSYEQYF.

This clonotype was observed a handful of times. This chain connects TRBV27 to TRBJ1-5; no clear D gene. Trimming left V 3 bases short and J 0 bases short, with 6 bases between. The CDR3 has 14 amino acids. Germline V gene data show CDR1 as MNHEY and CDR2 as SMNVEV (reference sequence). CDR3 bases: TGTGCCAGCAGTTTCTCAGGTAGCAATCAGCCCCAGCATTTT. This codes for CASSFSGSNQPQHF.

This clonotype was picked up many times. This chain joins TRBV7-2 and TRBJ1-1; unclear D gene. Germline CDR1 is SGHTA and CDR2 is FQGNSA. This CDR3 has 13 residues. Trimming took off 0 bases at V and 6 bases at J, with 8 bases between the two ends. The DNA of the CDR3 is TGTGCCAGCAGCTTAGCGGGGAGGCCTGAAGCTTTCTTT. This encodes CASSLAGRPEAFF.

The V call is TRBV18, the J call TRBJ2-3; D remains unclear. Trimming pared 0 bases from V and 3 bases from J, leaving 7 bases between. CDR3 length: 14 amino acids. Germline assignment: CDR1 KGHSH and CDR2 LQKENI. The CDR3 protein is CASSPPSETDTQYF. The CDR3 DNA is TGTGCCAGCTCACCACCGTCCGAGACAGATACGCAGTATTTT.